Listed here are 7 T cell receptor beta chains from one sample, sequenced in a study of monozygotic twins with inflammatory bowel disease. Each CDR3 protein gets one entry in TCRdb, which reprocessed the 5' RACE reads and gives no DNA. This table lists some 300,000 distinct CDR3 sequences. Material: blood. The origin of the receptors is a human donor with ulcerative colitis or Crohn's disease, or a healthy co-twin of an affected twin (not recorded which).

This chain links TRBV4-2 with TRBJ2-7; TCRdb gives TRBD2 as the D gene, but with no DNA this cannot be confirmed. The CDR3 has 17 amino acids. Germline CDR1 reads LGHNA; CDR2 reads YNFKEQ. CDR3: CASSQERYRAGVFEQYF.

The chain has TRBV29-1 and TRBJ2-7; no DNA is available, so the TRBD1 call from TCRdb remains unchecked. Germline V gene lookup returns CDR1 SQVTM and CDR2 ANQGSEA. CDR3 length: 15 amino acids. The CDR3 spells CSVEGWGNRYYEQYF.

The chain links TRBV5-6 to TRBJ2-6; TCRdb outputs TRBD1, but without DNA this stays unchecked. Germline CDR1 and CDR2: SGHDT and YYEEEE. The CDR3 contains 15 residues. The CDR3 region is CASSFRTAGANVLTF.

V and J are TRBV5-1 and TRBJ2-4; lacking DNA, the TRBD1 call made by TCRdb goes unchecked. Germline V gene data show CDR1 as SGHRS and CDR2 as YFSETQ. The CDR3 is 14 amino acids. The CDR3: CASKSGQGAYIQYF.

The chain has TRBV28 and TRBJ1-2. The CDR3 is 12 residues long. The V gene's germline CDR1 is MDHEN and CDR2 SYDVKM. The CDR3 spells CASRSVVSGYTF.

The genes are TRBV5-5 and TRBJ2-7; TCRdb's D call, TRBD1, is unchecked because there is no DNA. Germline assignment: CDR1 SGHKS and CDR2 YYEKEE (reference sequence). The CDR3 extends over 13 amino acids. The CDR3 sequence is CASSRWTGAEQYF.

V usage is TRBV7-9 and J usage is TRBJ2-7; TCRdb proposes TRBD2, but this gene call is untestable without DNA. In germline, CDR1 is SEHNR, CDR2 FQNEAQ (reference sequence). The CDR3 is made up of 15 amino acids. CDR3 sequence reads: CASSLASGIKKEQYF. The whole variable domain, filled in from reference TRBV7-9 and TRBJ2-7, reads DTGVSQNPRHKITKRGQNVTFRCDPISEHNRLYWYRQTLGQGPEFLTYFQNEAQLEKSRLLSDRFSAERPKGSFSTLEIQRTEQGDSAMYLCASSLASGIKKEQYFGPGTRLTVT.